This entry is about one T cell receptor (beta chain). Its cognate antigen has yet to be identified. Per-base quality was not reported, and no clone a single base away is much larger than it. These data originate in a study of esophageal squamous cell carcinoma tumors (dated by TCRdb to about 2021). A note on the overall study: Using principal component analysis combined with K-means clustering of immunohistochemical values for T-cell and checkpoint markers, the researchers divided patients into immuno relation high and low groups. The study aimed to assess TCR repertoire diversity and shared TCR repertoires of T cells within the tumor environment of esophageal squamous cell carcinoma. TCR sequencing covered roughly 10 patients: five randomly selected high immuno relation cases and five background-matched low immuno relation cases. The roughly 9 cases yielded around 1,700,000 total TCRalpha reads and about 1.3 million total TCRbeta reads, of which approximately 31,000 and 34,000, respectively, were unique. The wider cohort included 50 to 55 esophageal squamous cell carcinoma patients in Japan who were treated with surgery, of whom approximately 20 were high and some 32 were low immuno relation cases.

Paper-wide results and their limitations: Only a few cases were included in the TCR repertoire analysis, and no investigation at the CDR3 clonotype level was carried out. Over 26 TRAV|TRAJ and over 20 TRBV|TRBJ combinations appeared shared among high immuno relation cases, including TRAV13-1|TRAJ22 and TRBV7-9|TRBJ2-7. A single dominant TCRalpha VJ recombination with apparently reduced TCRalpha diversity was observed in about 30% of the 10 cases. Because TCRalphabeta repertoire variation was large, shared V|J recombination candidates may have been selected by chance. Since the TCRalpha and TCRbeta chains were sequenced separately, neither the chain pairing nor the recognized antigens could be determined. The high and low immuno relation groups did not differ in total TCR repertoire counts, but the high immuno relation group had more significant repertoire counts.

From the cysteine up to the phenylalanine, the CDR3 has a length of 14 residues. Only the CDR3 DNA is retained, 42 bases long and in frame from the first base. The germline V gene supplies CDR1 SGDLS and CDR2 YYNGEE. V is reduced by 2 bases and J by 1 base, leaving a spacing of 10 bases between them. Patients who had received neoadjuvant chemotherapy or for whom clinical information was lacking were excluded from enrollment. The TCR-sequenced cases shown were male, and subtotal esophagectomy with 2- or 3-field lymphadenectomy was performed in the TCR-sequenced cases shown. RNA was extracted from bulk tumor tissue sections with a Qiagen AllPrep kit, without T-cell sorting. Small sections of surgically resected tumor tissue were kept in RNAlater reagent at -80 degrees C until RNA was extracted. Library method: 5' RACE. The PCR step used KAPA HiFi along with constant-region primers for TCRalpha or TCRbeta and a P20EA primer, and a nested second PCR with CA2 or CB2 followed. TCR genes were amplified by unbiased adaptor ligation RT-PCR, with reverse transcription by Superscript III and a polyT18-containing BSL-18E primer. Following second-strand synthesis and blunting, the P10EA/P20EA adaptor was ligated to the 5' end of the cDNA, and NotI digestion was then performed. Both the first and second PCRs consisted of roughly 21 cycles of 98 degrees C for 20 s, 65 degrees C for 30 s and 72 degrees C for 1 min. Amplicons were indexed with the Nextera XT Index kit v2 Set A, pooled equimolarly and quantified on a Qubit 2.0 Fluorometer. For sequencing, the Illumina MiSeq platform generated 2x300 bp paired-end reads. From the authors' description of their analysis: Using Repertoire Genesis software ver.1.0, reads were assigned to V and J genes based on the highest identity to IMGT reference sequences. The CDR3 region was defined as running from Cys104 to Phe118 plus Gly119 and was then translated, while a unique sequence read was defined by a distinct combination of V, J and CDR3 amino acids. Shared V|J combinations were chosen if significant in both a Fisher's exact test in edgeR and a Mann Whitney U test. Repertoire dissimilarity index was computed with the R rdi package after removing singletons and bootstrapping 500 repertoire combinations. TCRdb itself trimmed the public reads at Q25 with fastp, ran MiXCR and retained productive beta chains. Under each unique CDR3 protein, matching rows form one entry showing the most common genes and DNA. Clone size and V and J calls follow TCRdb, not the original study. The sample has fewer than 7,000 distinct CDR3 sequences on record, about 22% of them singletons. Of the sample, 30% to 40% is held by the ten largest clones.

The rearrangement joined TRBV9 to TRBJ2-7; the D gene cannot be named for sure. The clonotype comes from a man aged 45 to 79 with esophageal squamous cell carcinoma. The material sequenced was tumor tissue. The CDR3 reads as follows: CASSVGVGSYEQYF. The nucleotides read TGTGCCAGCAGCGTCGGAGTAGGGTCCTACGAGCAGTACTTC.